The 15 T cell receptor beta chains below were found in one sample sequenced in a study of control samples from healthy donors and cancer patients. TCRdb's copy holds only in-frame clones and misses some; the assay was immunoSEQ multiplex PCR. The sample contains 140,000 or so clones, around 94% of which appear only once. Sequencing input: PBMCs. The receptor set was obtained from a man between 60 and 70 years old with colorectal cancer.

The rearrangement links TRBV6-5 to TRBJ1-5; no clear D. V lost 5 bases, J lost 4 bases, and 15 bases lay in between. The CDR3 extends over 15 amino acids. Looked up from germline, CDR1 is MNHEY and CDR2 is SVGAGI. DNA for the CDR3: TGTGCCAGCAGTCTTCTAAATGGAGGTAATCAGCCCCAGCATTTT. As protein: CASSLLNGGNQPQHF.

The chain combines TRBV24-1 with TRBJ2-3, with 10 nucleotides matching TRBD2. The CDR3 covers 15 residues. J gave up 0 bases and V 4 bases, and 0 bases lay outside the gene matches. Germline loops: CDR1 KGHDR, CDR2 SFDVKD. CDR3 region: CATSEAGGSTDTQYF. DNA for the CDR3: TGTGCCACCAGTGAAGCGGGGGGGAGCACAGATACGCAGTATTTT.

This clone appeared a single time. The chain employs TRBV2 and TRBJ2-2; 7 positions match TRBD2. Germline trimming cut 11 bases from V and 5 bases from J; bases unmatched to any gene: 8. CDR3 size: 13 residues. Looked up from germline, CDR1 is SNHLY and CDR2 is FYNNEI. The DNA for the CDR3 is TGTGCCTCCAGGGAGGGGTGGACCGGGGAGCTGTTTTTT. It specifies CASREGWTGELFF.

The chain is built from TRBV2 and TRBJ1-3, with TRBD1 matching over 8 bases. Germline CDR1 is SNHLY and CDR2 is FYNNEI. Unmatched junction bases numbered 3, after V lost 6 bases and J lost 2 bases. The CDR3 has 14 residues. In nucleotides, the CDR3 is TGTGCCAGCAGGGACAGGGCACCTGGAAACACCATATATTTT. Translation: CASRDRAPGNTIYF.

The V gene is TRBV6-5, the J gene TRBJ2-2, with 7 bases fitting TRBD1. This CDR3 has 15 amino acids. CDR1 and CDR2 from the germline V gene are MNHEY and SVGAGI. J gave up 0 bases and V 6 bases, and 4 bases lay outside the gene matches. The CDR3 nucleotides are TGTGCCAGCAGCTGGACAGGAGCGAACACCGGGGAGCTGTTTTTT. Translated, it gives CASSWTGANTGELFF.

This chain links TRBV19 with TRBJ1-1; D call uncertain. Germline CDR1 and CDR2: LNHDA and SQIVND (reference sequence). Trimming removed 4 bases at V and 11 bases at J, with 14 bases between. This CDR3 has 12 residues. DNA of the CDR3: TGTGCCAGTAGTACCCCCGGGTACCAGGCTTTCTTT. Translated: CASSTPGYQAFF.

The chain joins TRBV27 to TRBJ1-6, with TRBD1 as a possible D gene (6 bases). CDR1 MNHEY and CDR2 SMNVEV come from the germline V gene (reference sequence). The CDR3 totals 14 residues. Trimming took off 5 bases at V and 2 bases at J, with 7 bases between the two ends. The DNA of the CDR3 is TGTGCCAGCAGTCCAGGGGCCTATAATTCACCCCTCCACTTT. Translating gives CASSPGAYNSPLHF.

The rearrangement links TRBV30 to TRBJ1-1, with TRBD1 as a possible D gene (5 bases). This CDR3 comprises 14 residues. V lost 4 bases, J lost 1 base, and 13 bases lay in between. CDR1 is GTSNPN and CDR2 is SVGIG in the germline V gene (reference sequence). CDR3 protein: CAWNKRRGNTEAFF. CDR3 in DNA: TGTGCCTGGAACAAGAGGAGGGGGAACACTGAAGCTTTCTTT.

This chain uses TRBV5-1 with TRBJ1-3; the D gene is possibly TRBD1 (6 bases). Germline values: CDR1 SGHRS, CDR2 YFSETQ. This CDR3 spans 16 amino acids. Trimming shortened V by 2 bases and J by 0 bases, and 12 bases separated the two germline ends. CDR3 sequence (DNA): TGCGCCAGCAGCTTACAGGGTGAGACCTCTGGAAACACCATATATTTT. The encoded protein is CASSLQGETSGNTIYF.

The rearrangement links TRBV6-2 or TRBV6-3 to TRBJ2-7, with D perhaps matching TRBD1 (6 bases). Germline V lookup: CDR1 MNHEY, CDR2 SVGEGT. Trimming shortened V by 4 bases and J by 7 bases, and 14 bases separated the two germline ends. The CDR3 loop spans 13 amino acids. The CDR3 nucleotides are TGTGCCAGCAGTTTTGACAGGCCGAAGGAGCAGTACTTC. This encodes CASSFDRPKEQYF.

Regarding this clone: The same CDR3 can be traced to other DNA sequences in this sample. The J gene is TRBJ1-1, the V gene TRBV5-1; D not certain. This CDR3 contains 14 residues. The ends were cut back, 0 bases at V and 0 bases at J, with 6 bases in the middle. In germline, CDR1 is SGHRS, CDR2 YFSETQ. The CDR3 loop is CASSLGGMNTEAFF. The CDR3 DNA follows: TGCGCCAGCAGCTTGGGAGGGATGAACACTGAAGCTTTCTTT.

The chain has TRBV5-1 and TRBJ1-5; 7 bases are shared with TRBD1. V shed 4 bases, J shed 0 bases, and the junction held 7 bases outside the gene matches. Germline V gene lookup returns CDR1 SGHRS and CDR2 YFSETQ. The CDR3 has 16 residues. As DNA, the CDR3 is TGCGCCAGCAGCCCACAGGGGCCTGCTAGCAATCAGCCCCAGCATTTT. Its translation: CASSPQGPASNQPQHF.

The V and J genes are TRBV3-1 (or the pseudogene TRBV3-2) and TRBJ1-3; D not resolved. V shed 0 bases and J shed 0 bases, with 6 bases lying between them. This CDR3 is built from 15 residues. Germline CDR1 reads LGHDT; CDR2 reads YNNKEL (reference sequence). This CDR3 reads CASSQEGYSGNTIYF. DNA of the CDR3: TGTGCCAGCAGCCAAGAGGGGTACTCTGGAAACACCATATATTTT.

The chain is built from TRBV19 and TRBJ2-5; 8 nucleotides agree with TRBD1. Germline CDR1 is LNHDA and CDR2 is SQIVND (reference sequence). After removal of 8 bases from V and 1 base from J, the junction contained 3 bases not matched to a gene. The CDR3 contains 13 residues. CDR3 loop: CASGGQGQETQYF. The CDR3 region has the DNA TGTGCCAGTGGAGGACAGGGCCAAGAGACCCAGTACTTC. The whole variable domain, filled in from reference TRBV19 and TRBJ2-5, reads DGGITQSPKYLFRKEGQNVTLSCEQNLNHDAMYWYRQDPGQGLRLIYYSQIVNDFQKGDIAEGYSVSREKKESFPLTVTSAQKNPTAFYLCASGGQGQETQYFGPGTRLLVL.

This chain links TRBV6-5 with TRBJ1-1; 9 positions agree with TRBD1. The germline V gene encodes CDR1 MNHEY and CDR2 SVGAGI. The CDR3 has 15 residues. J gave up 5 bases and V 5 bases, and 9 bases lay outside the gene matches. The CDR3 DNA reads TGTGCCAGCAGTCCTTCAGGGACAGGGCCAACTGAAGCTTTCTTT. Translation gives CASSPSGTGPTEAFF.